This T cell receptor beta chain emerged from a study of cytomegalovirus exposure and HLA in healthy donors. Donors had nominal health at sampling but likely had unrecorded immune exposures. The PCR contained 60 Vbeta and 13 Jbeta primers. Sequencing was performed with immunoSEQ multiplex PCR; in TCRdb, only in-frame clones are kept and a portion is missing. The profile covers about 210,000 clones, with nearly 80% appearing a single time and approximately 1.8% taken by the ten largest. The CDR3 runs to 17 residues. Unmatched junction bases numbered 12, after V lost 5 bases and J lost 4 bases. The V gene's germline CDR1 is SQVTM and CDR2 ANQGSEA. This clone has a single count.

The TCR sequence derives from a male donor in good health and CMV-seronegative. This chain links TRBV29-1 with TRBJ2-2; TRBD1 matches 11 bases. Source material: PBMCs. The CDR3 protein is CSVTTAGTGGATGELFF. The CDR3 DNA reads TGCAGCGTTACGACCGCCGGGACAGGGGGTGCCACCGGGGAGCTGTTTTTT.